The source of this TCR beta chain is a study of blood T cells in healthy people across ages. Whole-study results and caveats: Comparison with aged donors showed that long-lived donors had more naive CD4+ cells and higher diversity. It was found that TCR beta diversity correlated strongly with the percentage of naive T cells.

The germline V and J ends were trimmed by 5 bases and 9 bases, with 8 bases remaining between them. Germline V gene sequence: CDR1 MNHNY, CDR2 SVGAGI (reference sequence). The CDR3 runs 11 residues. This clonotype has just one count. Its antigen is undetermined. Next came a second PCR, run for roughly 6 to 11 cycles, which used a sample-barcoded 5' primer along with a J-beta primer mix. TCRdb used MiXCR to reprocess the 5' RACE reads, holding one entry per CDR3 protein. The profile shows roughly 720,000 distinct CDR3 sequences, about 48% of them singletons. Sequenced input: blood. The chain links TRBV6-6 to TRBJ2-1; D not certain. The clonotype was recovered from a man of 80 years or more in good health. The CDR3, as DNA: TGTGCCAGCAGTACCCATGGTGAGCAGTTCTTC. Protein product: CASSTHGEQFF.